This T cell receptor beta chain was observed in a study of identical twins. This clonotype was found many times. TCRdb re-called the 5' RACE reads through MiXCR, storing one row per CDR3 protein. The profile shows 200,000 to 250,000 distinct CDR3 sequences, roughly 12% of them singletons. This CDR3 has 14 residues. The germline V and J ends were trimmed by 6 bases and 9 bases, with 19 bases remaining between them. Germline loops: CDR1 SGHRS, CDR2 YFSETQ. These data were likewise used in another study, on yellow fever vaccine responses in identical twins.

The sequencing input was memory (CD45RO+) T cells sorted from blood. V usage is TRBV5-1 and J usage is TRBJ2-1, with a possible D match to TRBD1 (6 bases). The receptor's source is a woman under 30 in good health. The chain's CDR3 is CASKAVGGSGEQFF. CDR3 bases: TGCGCCAGCAAGGCCGTAGGGGGAAGCGGTGAGCAGTTCTTC. The full variable domain, completed using reference TRBV5-1 and TRBJ2-1, is KAGVTQTPRYLIKTRGQQVTLSCSPISGHRSVSWYQQTPGQGLQFLFEYFSETQRNKGNFPGRFSGRQFSNSRSEMNVSTLELGDSALYLCASKAVGGSGEQFFGPGTRLTVL.